This T cell receptor beta chain appears in the sequencing data of a study of T-cell memory formation after mild COVID-19. The germline gives CDR1 LNHDA, CDR2 SQIVND (reference sequence). V lost 3 bases to trimming and J lost 2 bases, with 12 bases between them. The CDR3 length is 15 residues. This clonotype has a handful of counts. Each CDR3 protein is one row after TCRdb ran MiXCR on the 5' RACE reads. The sample comprises fewer than 400,000 distinct CDR3 sequences, more than 15% of which are singletons, and 20% to 25% rests with the top ten. The chain combines TRBV19 with TRBJ2-3; perhaps TRBD2 as D (7 bases). The source is a man aged 18-30 years who had mild COVID-19 (a few samples of this study predate the infection). Cell type and time point are not known. Material: PBMCs or a T cell subset sorted from them (not recorded which). CDR3 loop: CASSIGGRYTDTQYF. CDR3 coding DNA: TGTGCCAGTAGTATCGGGGGGCGGTACACAGATACGCAGTATTTT.